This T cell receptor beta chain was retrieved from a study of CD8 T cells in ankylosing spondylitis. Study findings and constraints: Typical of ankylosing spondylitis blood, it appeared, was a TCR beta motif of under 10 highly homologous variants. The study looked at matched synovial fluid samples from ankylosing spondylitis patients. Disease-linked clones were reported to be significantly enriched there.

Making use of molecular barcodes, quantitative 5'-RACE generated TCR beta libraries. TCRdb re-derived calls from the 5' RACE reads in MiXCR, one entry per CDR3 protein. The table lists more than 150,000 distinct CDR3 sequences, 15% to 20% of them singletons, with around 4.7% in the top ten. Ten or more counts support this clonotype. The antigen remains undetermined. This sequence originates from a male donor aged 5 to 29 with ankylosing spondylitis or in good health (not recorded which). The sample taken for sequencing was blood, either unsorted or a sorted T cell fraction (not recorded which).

CDR3 DNA: TGCGCCAGCAGCTTGGAGGAGGGGACTGAAGCTTTCTTT. This encodes CASSLEEGTEAFF. The rearrangement uses TRBV5-1 and TRBJ1-1, with a possible D match to TRBD1 (5 bases). The V end lost 0 bases, the J end lost 5 bases, and 8 bases lay between the germline ends. CDR3 length: 13 residues. Germline CDR1 is SGHRS and CDR2 is YFSETQ.